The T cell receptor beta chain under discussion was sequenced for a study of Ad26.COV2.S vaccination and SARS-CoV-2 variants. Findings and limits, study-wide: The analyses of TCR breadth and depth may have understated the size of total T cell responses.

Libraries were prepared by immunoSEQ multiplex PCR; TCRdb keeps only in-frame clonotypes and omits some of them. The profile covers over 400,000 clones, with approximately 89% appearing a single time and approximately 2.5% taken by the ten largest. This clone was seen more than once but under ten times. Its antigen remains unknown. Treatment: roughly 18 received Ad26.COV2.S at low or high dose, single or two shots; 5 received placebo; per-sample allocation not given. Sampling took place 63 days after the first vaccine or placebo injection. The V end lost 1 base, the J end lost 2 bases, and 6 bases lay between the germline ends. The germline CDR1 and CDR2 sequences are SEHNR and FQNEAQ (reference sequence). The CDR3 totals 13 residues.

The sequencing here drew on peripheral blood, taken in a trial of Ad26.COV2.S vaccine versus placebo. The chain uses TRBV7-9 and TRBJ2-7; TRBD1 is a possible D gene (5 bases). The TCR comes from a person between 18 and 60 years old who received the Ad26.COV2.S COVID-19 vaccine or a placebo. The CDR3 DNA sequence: TGTGCCAGCAGCTTAGAGGGGCCCTACGAGCAGTACTTC. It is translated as CASSLEGPYEQYF.